Sequencing of this T cell receptor (beta chain) was carried out in a study of CXCR3-negative and CXCR3-positive naive CD8 T cells (dated by TCRdb to the late 2010s). In the study overall: In total, about 135 million TRB reads were obtained, corresponding to roughly 1.5 +/- 0.3 million reads per library. The diversity and physicochemical repertoire analyses included under 12 donors pooled from two independent experiments. For the TRBV-TRBJ cluster analysis, the naive subsets came from 5 donors, while the memory cells came from 3 donors. Paper-wide results and their limitations: TRB CDR3s from CXCR3-positive naive cells showed higher hydrophobicity (lower Kidera factor 4), lower energy, and higher strength and volume indices than CXCR3-negative naive cells. Similar TRBV-TRBJ usage was shown by naive CXCR3-negative and CXCR3-positive cells from the same donor, whereas distinct patterns were shown by memory cells. Because CXCR3 expression was partially decreased after cryopreservation, freshly isolated PBMCs were used for most assays. Both naive subsets had comparably high repertoire diversity, while memory CD8+ T cells had much lower repertoire diversity. Because surface CD5, which has been linked to self-reactivity in mice, was comparable between naive subsets, TCR interaction strength was also inferred from TRB CDR3 physicochemical properties.

The instrument given in TCRdb is NextSeq 550. The Human TCR Profiling Kit (MiLaboratory) was used to prepare UMI-labeled 5' RACE TRB cDNA libraries. cDNA synthesis used the entire amount of extracted RNA, and PCR amplification then used the entire amount of cDNA produced. The libraries were made side by side, with each library going through the same number of PCR cycles. Concerning the study's data processing: MIGEC and MiXCR extracted about 48,000 +/- 9,800 unique UMI-labeled TRB cDNA molecules per library, requiring at least two reads per UMI. Each library averaged about 40,000 +/- 10,000 functional in-frame TRB CDR3 nucleotide clonotypes without stop codons. Diversity metrics, including normalized Shannon-Wiener and Chao1, were computed in VDJtools after downsampling to 5000 UMI-labeled TRB molecules per sample. Clonotype-size-weighted physicochemical properties of the central five CDR3 residues (interaction energy, strength, volume and Kidera factor 4) were computed in VDJtools. TCRdb reprocessed the reads and provides one entry for every CDR3 protein sequence; no DNA is given. TCRdb, rather than the study authors, made the V and J calls. The sample's clone listing holds about 98,000 distinct CDR3 sequences. Less than 0.85% of the sample belongs to the ten largest clones.

About this clonotype: Its antigen remains undetermined.

For each CD8+ T cell subset, flow sorting was done in triplicate, and under 350,000 cells per subset went directly into RLT lysis buffer. To keep memory contaminants out, a stringent definition of naive CD8+ T cells was applied: CD45RO-CCR7+CD27+CD95-. Using standard density gradient centrifugation, peripheral blood mononuclear cells were isolated from buffy coats. A FACSAria III was used to flow-sort naive CD8+ T cells into CXCR3-negative and CXCR3-positive populations. An RNeasy Mini Kit was used to extract total RNA from the sorted cells. CDR1 and CDR2, per the germline V gene (reference sequence), are DFQATT and SNEGSKA. Taken from cysteine to phenylalanine, the CDR3 has 15 residues. No DNA sequence was recorded.

Sequenced: naive CXCR3+ CD8+ T cells from blood. The sample's cell subset or site, from its label and the paper: CD45RO-CCR7+CD27+CD95- naive CD8+ T cells expressing CXCR3 (TNR3+). The chain is assembled from TRBV20-1 and TRBJ2-1; with no DNA, the TCRdb D assignment of TRBD2 cannot be verified. The receptor comes from a human donor in good health. Some clones in this sample may be carry-over from other donors' samples. The CDR3 region has the sequence CSLRDLIGYYNEQFF.